The 19 T cell receptor beta chains reported below all come from one sample, sequenced in a study of blood T cell repertoires in COVID-19. Produced via immunoSEQ multiplex PCR; TCRdb's table is partial and in-frame only. The table records hundreds of thousands of clones, approximately 89% of them present only once. Sequenced: peripheral blood. These receptors were taken from a woman in her 50s who had recovered from COVID-19.

This chain connects TRBV28 to TRBJ1-2; tentative D call: TRBD1 (5 bases). This CDR3 spans 12 amino acids. V shed 4 bases and J shed 5 bases, with 8 bases lying between them. In germline, CDR1 is MDHEN, CDR2 SYDVKM. Here the CDR3 DNA reads TGTGCCAGCAGTTGGGAGGGGTATGGCTACACCTTC. Translation gives CASSWEGYGYTF.

The CDR3 loop reads CASSPGRQFMNTEAFF. CDR3 coding DNA: TGCGCCAGCAGCCCCGGAAGACAGTTCATGAACACTGAAGCTTTCTTT. V and J are TRBV10-2 and TRBJ1-1; weak D call: TRBD1 (5 bases). CDR3 length: 16 amino acids. Per the germline V gene, CDR1 is WSHSY and CDR2 is SAAADI. The V and J ends lost 6 bases and 0 bases respectively, with 17 bases between them.

This clone was counted a few times. The genes are TRBV3-1 (or the pseudogene TRBV3-2) and TRBJ1-2; D is perhaps TRBD1 (5 bases). This CDR3 spans 13 amino acids. In germline, CDR1 is LGHDT, CDR2 YNNKEL (reference sequence). V was pared by 3 bases and J by 7 bases, with 12 bases between. DNA of the CDR3: TGTGCCAGCAGCCACGACGGGGGTAGTGGCTACACCTTC. This gives the protein CASSHDGGSGYTF.

This chain connects TRBV5-1 to TRBJ1-4, with 7 bases that match TRBD1. J was trimmed by 1 base and V by 2 bases; bases with no gene match: 8. The CDR3 covers 17 residues. Germline CDR1 is SGHRS and CDR2 is YFSETQ. The DNA of the CDR3 is TGCGCCAGCAGCTTTATTGCCAGGGGGGTAACTAATGAAAAACTGTTTTTT. It encodes CASSFIARGVTNEKLFF.

CDR3 bases: TGTGCCAGCACCCTAGGGGCCACCCCTGGGTACGAGCAGTACTTC. It codes for CASTLGATPGYEQYF. V gene TRBV28 combines with J gene TRBJ2-7, with D possibly being TRBD1 (5 bases). The CDR3 is 15 amino acids. Germline loops: CDR1 MDHEN, CDR2 SYDVKM. With 7 bases removed from V and 4 bases from J, the gap between germline ends came to 20 bases. Full variable domain (missing parts from reference TRBV28 and TRBJ2-7): DVKVTQSSRYLVKRTGEKVFLECVQDMDHENMFWYRQDPGLGLRLIYFSYDVKMKEKGDIPEGYSVSREKKERFSLILESASTNQTSMYLCASTLGATPGYEQYFGPGTRLTVT.

J is TRBJ2-7 and V is TRBV4-3; D is perhaps TRBD1 (6 bases). Between the trimmed V and J ends, which lost 0 bases and 2 bases, there was a span of 14 bases. Germline assignment: CDR1 LGHNA and CDR2 YSLEER. The CDR3 has 16 amino acids. The CDR3 sequence is CASSQEVRGVTYEQYF. CDR3 bases: TGCGCCAGCAGCCAAGAAGTCAGGGGAGTCACCTACGAGCAGTACTTC.

The chain uses TRBV15 and TRBJ1-1; D might be TRBD1 (5 bases). Germline V CDR1 and CDR2: LNHNV, YYDKDF (reference sequence). V was trimmed by 0 bases and J by 1 base, leaving 9 bases between them. CDR3 length: 15 amino acids. The CDR3 region has the DNA TGTGCCACCAGCAGAGAGCGAACAGGGAACACTGAAGCTTTCTTT. It is translated as CATSRERTGNTEAFF.

This chain links TRBV7-9 with TRBJ1-2, with a weak D call TRBD1 (6 bases). Per the germline V gene, CDR1 is SEHNR and CDR2 is FQNEAQ (reference sequence). The ends were cut back, 3 bases at V and 2 bases at J, with 10 bases in the middle. This CDR3 spans 14 amino acids. CDR3 loop: CASSLTGANYGYTF. Here the CDR3 DNA reads TGTGCCAGCAGCTTGACAGGAGCAAACTATGGCTACACCTTC.

The V and J genes are TRBV6-5 and TRBJ1-6; a weak D match, TRBD1 (6 bases). The germline V and J ends were trimmed by 2 bases and 7 bases, with 12 bases remaining between them. Germline loops: CDR1 MNHEY, CDR2 SVGAGI. The CDR3 is made up of 15 amino acids. CDR3: CASSYRGGANSPLHF. The CDR3 DNA reads TGTGCCAGCAGTTACCGGGGGGGCGCAAATTCACCCCTCCACTTT.

J is TRBJ1-5 and V is TRBV2; D uncertain. The CDR3 is made up of 14 amino acids. The V and J ends lost 3 bases and 4 bases respectively, with 10 bases between them. The germline V gene encodes CDR1 SNHLY and CDR2 FYNNEI. The CDR3 region has the DNA TGTGCCAGCAGTGATGGTAAGCTAAATCAGCCCCAGCATTTT. It codes for CASSDGKLNQPQHF. The full variable domain, with the rest looked up from reference TRBV2 and TRBJ1-5, is EPEVTQTPSHQVTQMGQEVILRCVPISNHLYFYWYRQILGQKVEFLVSFYNNEISEKSEIFDDQFSVERPDGSNFTLKIRSTKLEDSAMYFCASSDGKLNQPQHFGDGTRLSIL.

The V and J genes are TRBV10-3 and TRBJ2-5; 8 bases agree with TRBD2. Looked up from germline, CDR1 is ENHRY and CDR2 is SYGVKD. V dropped 7 bases and J dropped 4; count of bases not matched to a gene: 5. This CDR3 is built from 13 residues. CDR3 protein: CAIKGLAGETQYF. DNA of the CDR3: TGTGCCATCAAGGGGCTAGCGGGAGAGACCCAGTACTTC.

The V and J genes are TRBV13 and TRBJ1-6; tentatively, D is TRBD1 (6 bases). Germline assignment: CDR1 PRHDT and CDR2 FYEKMQ (reference sequence). V was trimmed by 8 bases and J by 8 bases, leaving 19 bases between them. The CDR3 loop spans 15 amino acids. The DNA of the CDR3 is TGTGCCAGCCGCCCCCCGGTCGAGGGGGATTCACCCCTCCACTTT. It translates to CASRPPVEGDSPLHF.

V usage is TRBV5-1 and J usage is TRBJ2-5, with a weak D call TRBD1 (6 bases). CDR1 and CDR2 (germline): SGHRS, YFSETQ. Trimming removed 0 bases at V and 4 bases at J, with 19 bases between. The CDR3 length is 17 residues. The CDR3 coding sequence is TGCGCCAGCAGCTTGGCCCACATGACCACAGGGATAGAGACCCAGTACTTC. It translates to CASSLAHMTTGIETQYF.

V and J are TRBV5-1 and TRBJ1-2, with TRBD1 matching 9 bases. The CDR3 loop spans 13 amino acids. The germline V gene encodes CDR1 SGHRS and CDR2 YFSETQ. J was trimmed by 6 bases and V by 3 bases; bases with no gene match: 3. In DNA, the CDR3 is TGCGCCAGCAGCTCCGGGACAGGGAATGGCTACACCTTC. Its translation: CASSSGTGNGYTF.

The chain employs TRBV19 and TRBJ2-1, with TRBD2 identical over 11 bases. The germline V gene has CDR1 LNHDA and CDR2 SQIVND (reference sequence). Germline trimming cut 5 bases from V and 7 bases from J; bases unmatched to any gene: 7. CDR3 length equals 15 residues. CDR3 amino acids: CASSPPSGGLNEQFF. DNA for the CDR3: TGTGCCAGTAGTCCCCCTAGCGGGGGGTTAAATGAGCAGTTCTTC.

Here the CDR3 DNA reads TGTGCCTGGAGTGTCAGACTAGCCTTCTCCTACGAGCAGTACTTC. Its translation: CAWSVRLAFSYEQYF. The genes are TRBV30 and TRBJ2-7; 7 nucleotides match TRBD2. Germline CDR1 GTSNPN, CDR2 SVGIG (reference sequence). CDR3 length equals 15 residues. V gave up 0 bases and J gave up 0 bases; unmatched junction bases: 5.

The V call is TRBV10-3, the J call TRBJ1-2, with 10 bases identical to TRBD1. The CDR3 is made up of 12 amino acids. Germline assignment: CDR1 ENHRY and CDR2 SYGVKD. Unmatched junction bases numbered 12, after V lost 10 bases and J lost 13 bases. This CDR3 is CATGTGDLSGTF. The CDR3 DNA is TGTGCCACCGGGACAGGGGATCTTTCGGGCACCTTC.

This chain joins TRBV4-2 and TRBJ2-5; D gene uncertain. The CDR3 has 13 amino acids. Trimming left V 3 bases short and J 3 bases short, with 8 bases between. From germline, CDR1 is LGHNA and CDR2 YNFKEQ. CDR3 in amino acids: CASSQAAEETQYF. CDR3 DNA sequence: TGTGCCAGCAGCCAGGCGGCAGAAGAGACCCAGTACTTC.

A single count supports this clone. This rearrangement joins TRBV9 to TRBJ2-3; no firm D call. The CDR3 length is 15 residues. Germline CDR1 is SGDLS and CDR2 is YYNGEE. The germline V and J ends were trimmed by 0 bases and 1 base, with 9 bases remaining between them. CDR3 in DNA: TGTGCCAGCAGCGTAGGAGGCCCAGGCACAGATACGCAGTATTTT. This codes for CASSVGGPGTDTQYF.